This paragraph reports one TCR beta chain. The antigen it recognizes is unknown. No base qualities exist here, and no much larger clone lies one base off it. These data belong to a study of blood T cell repertoires in COVID-19 (dated by TCRdb to 2020 to 2021). For the study in its entirety: Collaborator samples came from the United States, Italy and Spain and covered acute and convalescent phases of COVID-19. The prospective study material was composed of cDNA or gDNA derived from T cells, B-cell-depleted T cells, or PBMCs. Deeply sampled blood TCRbeta repertoires from subjects exposed to, actively infected with, or recovered from COVID-19 were included in the dataset. The repertoires were made available in a free public database intended to serve as a resource for research on the immune response to SARS-CoV-2. The samples were drawn from two sources: the first 160 participants of the ongoing ImmuneRACE study, and over 1,000 subjects contributed by 6 global collaborators. Nearly every sample came with metadata listing a de-identified subject ID, COVID-19 status, age in years and sex. Where HLA class I and class II types were available, the types were taken from metadata supplied by the sample provider, not from assay-based typing. Points the paper makes about the study in general: Clinical and demographic metadata were provided uncurated, with the amount varying by source and participant.

TCRbeta CDR3 regions were amplified from genomic DNA using the immunoSEQ Assay, a bias-controlled multiplex PCR. In the paper's pipeline: Nucleated cell counts per sample were estimated from amplification of reference gene primers within the assay. To quantify the absolute abundance of each unique TCRbeta CDR3 rearrangement, sequence reads were collapsed and filtered. For each sample, productive Simpson clonality was calculated by taking the square root of Simpson's diversity index across productive rearrangements. The table comes from immuneACCESS by way of TCRdb, which keeps in-frame sequences with V and J called. Part of the clones is missing from these tables; in studies checked, under half for an unresolved V gene and the rest for unknown reasons. V, J and clone size derive from that table, while D and trimming were established from the DNA sequence. The sample records about 220,000 clones, about 90% of which are singletons. The top ten hold over 12% of the sample.

Trimmed from V: 0 bases; trimmed from J: 5 bases; junction bases lacking a gene match: 8. In the germline V gene, CDR1 corresponds to SGDLS and CDR2 to YYNGEE. Inclusive of the bounding cysteine and phenylalanine, the CDR3 is 17 residues long. Just the 51-base CDR3 DNA is kept, in frame starting at base 1. Enrolling through a virtual design, the prospective study's participants ranged in age from roughly 18 to 90 years and lived across roughly 24 United States geographic areas. In the prospective study, participants were assigned to cohorts based on the clinical history participants reported in a screening survey and a study questionnaire. In the prospective study, whole blood, serum and a nasopharyngeal or oropharyngeal swab were collected from each participant by mobile phlebotomists. Prospective study participants could optionally give additional blood draws and questionnaires over an approximately 2-month period. Prospective study blood samples were shipped either frozen or at room temperature before DNA extraction.

The origin of this receptor is a woman between 50 and 59 years old with acute COVID-19. The receptor chain draws on TRBV9 and TRBJ1-1; 12 bases in the middle match TRBD1. Specimen: PBMCs or T cells enriched from blood (not recorded which). The nucleotides read TGTGCCAGCAGCGTAGCGGCCGGGACAGGGGGCCTGACTGAAGCTTTCTTT. This yields the protein CASSVAAGTGGLTEAFF.